This entry lists 18 T cell receptor beta chains sequenced from one sample in a study of glioma-infiltrating T cells. The iRepertoire nested amplicon-rescue multiplex PCR amplified TCR alpha and beta CDR3s from RNA. Using its own MiXCR run on the multiplex PCR reads, TCRdb lists one record per CDR3 protein. The profile shows more than 350,000 distinct CDR3 sequences, 41% of them singletons. The sample comprised glioma tissue, nonneoplastic brain tissue, or PBMCs (not recorded which). The receptors originated from a human donor with low-grade glioma or glioblastoma, undergoing nonglioma brain surgery, or in good health (not recorded which).

This clonotype was picked up a small number of times. The chain is built from TRBV4-3 and TRBJ2-3; D uncertain. The V end lost 1 base, the J end lost 0 bases, and 8 bases lay between the germline ends. The CDR3 has 15 residues. Germline CDR1 is LGHNA and CDR2 is YSLEER. In DNA, the CDR3 is TGCGCCAGCAGCCAAGGACACCAGAGCACAGATACGCAGTATTTT. As protein: CASSQGHQSTDTQYF.

On this clonotype itself: An end of the junction does not agree with germline; a read error may underlie this. The rearrangement links TRBV10-3 to TRBJ2-6, with D possibly TRBD2 on 6 matching bases. The CDR3 sequence is 15 residues long. CDR1 is ENHRY and CDR2 is SYGVKD in the germline V gene. CDR3: CAISESFGGANVLTF. CDR3 coding DNA: TGTGCCATCAGTGAGTCGTTTGGCGGGGCCAACGTCCTAACTTTC.

This clonotype was counted once. A much larger clonotype is one base distant, so this may be a read error. CDR3 sequence reads: CASAWTSSYNGQFF. The CDR3, as DNA: TGTGCCAGCGCCTGGACTAGCTCCTACAATGGGCAGTTCTTC. The rearrangement uses TRBV6-5 and TRBJ2-1; 8 bases are shared with TRBD2. Germline loops: CDR1 MNHEY, CDR2 SVGAGI. This CDR3 contains 14 residues.

The V gene is TRBV7-9, the J gene TRBJ1-5; no firm D call. Trimming removed 5 bases from V and 5 bases from J, with 16 bases in between. Germline V gene sequence: CDR1 SEHNR, CDR2 FQNEAQ (reference sequence). The CDR3 runs to 15 residues. The CDR3 sequence: CASSDKRVGDQPQHF. The CDR3 nucleotides are TGTGCCAGCAGCGACAAGAGGGTAGGAGATCAGCCCCAGCATTTT.

The chain joins TRBV10-3 to TRBJ2-1; D not certain. V lost 8 bases and J lost 8, with 10 bases in between. The germline CDR1 and CDR2 sequences are ENHRY and SYGVKD. CDR3 length: 11 residues. CDR3: CAIGHLDEQFF. CDR3 nucleotides: TGTGCCATCGGCCACCTTGATGAGCAGTTCTTC.

This CDR3 is CASSYMGHGKLFF. In DNA, the CDR3 is TGTGCCAGCAGCTACATGGGGCATGGAAAACTGTTTTTT. The V call is TRBV7-2, the J call TRBJ1-4; tentative D call: TRBD1 (5 bases). Deletions cut 4 bases from V and 10 bases from J, with 13 bases between. The germline V gene encodes CDR1 SGHTA and CDR2 FQGNSA. The CDR3 totals 13 residues.

The chain links TRBV4-3 to TRBJ2-7; D might be TRBD1 (7 bases). Per germline, CDR1 LGHNA and CDR2 YSLEER. The CDR3 sequence is 16 residues long. Trimming stripped 4 bases from V and 2 bases from J, with 18 bases between. This CDR3 reads CASSPHRGGMTYEQYF. The CDR3 DNA is TGCGCCAGCAGCCCACACAGGGGCGGGATGACCTACGAGCAGTACTTC.

In the case of this clonotype: Because it lacks the conserved phenylalanine or tryptophan at the end, this CDR3 is likely a read error. The chain is built from TRBV19 and TRBJ1-1; tentative D call: TRBD1 (5 bases). Germline V gives CDR1 LNHDA, CDR2 SQIVND (reference sequence). The CDR3 runs to 14 residues. Trimming pared 9 bases from V and 10 bases from J, leaving 24 bases between. The CDR3 bases are TGTGCCAGCTCTACGCTCAGGGCCCCGGGAGGAGCTTTCCTT. Translated, it gives CASSTLRAPGGAFL.

Note on this clonotype: The CDR3 end shows no conserved phenylalanine or tryptophan, and so a read error is likely. The chain combines TRBV4-2 with TRBJ2-7; the D gene could be TRBD1 or TRBD2 (5 bases each). This CDR3 comprises 14 residues. Germline-derived CDR1 and CDR2 are LGHNA and YNFKEQ. The V gene lost 4 bases and the J gene lost 0 bases, with 10 bases spanning the gap. The CDR3 DNA is TGTGCCAGCAGCCCCGGGACCCACTCCTACGAGCAGTACTTA. It codes for CASSPGTHSYEQYL.

The rearrangement joins TRBV6-1 to TRBJ1-2, with 12 bases fitting TRBD1. Germline values: CDR1 MNHNS, CDR2 SASEGT. The CDR3 consists of 14 residues. V trimming: 6 bases; J trimming: 8 bases; junction bases outside the gene matches: 7. The chain's CDR3 is CASSPGGTGGGYTF. The CDR3 DNA is TGTGCCAGCAGCCCCGGCGGGACAGGGGGCGGCTACACCTTC.

This clonotype has at least ten counts. The chain recombines TRBV4-2 with TRBJ1-1; D gene uncertain. The CDR3 spans 16 residues. CDR1 is LGHNA and CDR2 is YNFKEQ in the germline V gene. V shed 1 base and J shed 1 base, with 13 bases lying between them. The CDR3 spells CASSQGQERANTEAFF. Here the CDR3 DNA reads TGTGCCAGCAGCCAAGGCCAGGAAAGGGCGAACACTGAAGCTTTCTTT.

V is TRBV27 and J is TRBJ2-3; D gene unclear. From germline, CDR1 is MNHEY and CDR2 SMNVEV (reference sequence). Deletions cut 6 bases from V and 2 bases from J, with 15 bases between. The CDR3 is 15 amino acids. This CDR3 reads CASSVWSSTTDTQYF. CDR3 nucleotides: TGTGCCAGCAGCGTATGGTCTTCCACCACAGATACGCAGTATTTT.

This clonotype has just a few counts. The chain combines TRBV7-8 with TRBJ2-7; D is possibly TRBD1 or TRBD2 (5 bases each). This CDR3 region has 14 residues. Trimming pared 5 bases from V and 8 bases from J, leaving 19 bases between. CDR1 SGHVS and CDR2 FQNEAQ come from the germline V gene. The CDR3 sequence is CASSPDARDAKQYF. The CDR3 bases are TGTGCCAGCAGCCCCGACGCACGGGACGCTAAGCAGTACTTC.

This clonotype appeared a few times. V usage is TRBV20-1 and J usage is TRBJ2-5; D gene unclear. The CDR3 has 15 amino acids. V dropped 0 bases and J dropped 2 bases, with 13 bases sitting between them. The germline V gene has CDR1 DFQATT and CDR2 SNEGSKA (reference sequence). CDR3 nucleotides: TGCAGTGCTAGAGATGGCCACCTACCTCAAGAGACCCAGTACTTC. Translating it yields CSARDGHLPQETQYF.

CDR3 region: CNRDSPNTEAFF. Here the CDR3 DNA reads TGCAATAGGGACAGCCCGAACACTGAAGCTTTCTTT. The chain recombines TRBV20-1 with TRBJ1-1; 7 nucleotides agree with TRBD1. The CDR3 sequence is 12 residues long. The germline V gene has CDR1 DFQATT and CDR2 SNEGSKA (reference sequence).

In this sample, this clonotype turned up a few times. CDR3 protein: CASSTHRLAGAPGEQFF. CDR3 coding DNA: TGTGCCAGTAGTACTCATAGACTAGCGGGAGCGCCGGGTGAGCAGTTCTTC. The chain has TRBV19 and TRBJ2-1; TRBD2 aligns across 12 bases. This CDR3 has 17 amino acids. Germline values: CDR1 LNHDA, CDR2 SQIVND (reference sequence). Trimming took 4 bases from V and 9 from J; bases not matched to a gene: 13.

CDR3 residues: CASSQDLAPSTDTQYF. The CDR3 DNA reads TGCGCCAGCAGCCAAGATCTGGCGCCTAGCACAGATACGCAGTATTTT. J is TRBJ2-3 and V is TRBV4-1, with unresolved D. In germline, CDR1 is MGHRA, CDR2 YSYEKL. The CDR3 spans 16 residues. V was pared by 0 bases and J by 0 bases, with 10 bases between.

On this clonotype: A much larger clonotype is one base distant, so this may be a read error. The V call is TRBV27, the J call TRBJ1-2; 9 bases are shared with TRBD1. Trimming cost V 4 bases and J 6 bases; bases outside gene matches: 6. CDR1 and CDR2 (germline): MNHEY, SMNVEV (reference sequence). This CDR3 spans 14 amino acids. The CDR3 sequence: CASSSTGGLNGYTF. The CDR3 nucleotides are TGTGCCAGCAGTTCTACAGGGGGCCTCAATGGCTACACCTTC.